This T cell receptor (beta chain) derives from a study of T cell repertoires in cytomegalovirus infection. Across the whole study: Public TCR beta signatures indicated both CMV infection and matching HLA type.

Trimming left V 5 bases short and J 1 base short, with 9 bases between. This CDR3 spans 14 amino acids. This clonotype was found a few times. The target antigen is unknown. Notes on the study in general: The study identified carriers of CMV plus the relevant HLA from cumulative public TCR beta family frequency. In two of eight donors, the top clonotype was HLA-C-restricted CMV-specific.

Each CDR3 protein gets one entry after TCRdb re-called the reads with MiXCR. This sample has about 200,000 distinct CDR3 sequences, with 7.5% to 10% found just once. The V gene is TRBV12-3 or TRBV12-4, the J gene TRBJ1-3; D is ambiguous. The receptor was isolated from a human donor in good health (CMV status not recorded). Some clones in this sample may be carry-over from other donors' samples. The sequencing input was PBMCs. The CDR3: CASSTRSSGNTIYF. The CDR3, as DNA: TGTGCCAGCAGTACCCGATCATCTGGAAACACCATATATTTT.